This TCR beta chain was retrieved from a study of OX40 agonist ivuxolimab in advanced cancers. Study information: Dose-escalation patients suffered from hepatocellular carcinoma, melanoma, renal cell or head and neck cancer.

Repertoires were generated with immunoSEQ multiplex PCR, while TCRdb's copy carries only in-frame clones and drops some. The table lists some 110,000 clones, under 95% of them singletons. The receptor was derived from an adult with an advanced solid tumor such as melanoma, head and neck, liver or kidney cancer. The material was CD4+ or CD8+ T cells sorted from blood, obtained in a trial of the OX40 agonist ivuxolimab.

The DNA of the CDR3 is TGTGCCAGCAGCACCCAGCCCGGGAATAACGCTGAAGCTTTCTTT. Its protein is CASSTQPGNNAEAFF. The chain links TRBV9 to TRBJ1-1; D not certain. Germline V gene sequence: CDR1 SGDLS, CDR2 YYNGEE. Trimming pared 4 bases from V and 6 bases from J, leaving 19 bases between. This CDR3 has 15 residues.